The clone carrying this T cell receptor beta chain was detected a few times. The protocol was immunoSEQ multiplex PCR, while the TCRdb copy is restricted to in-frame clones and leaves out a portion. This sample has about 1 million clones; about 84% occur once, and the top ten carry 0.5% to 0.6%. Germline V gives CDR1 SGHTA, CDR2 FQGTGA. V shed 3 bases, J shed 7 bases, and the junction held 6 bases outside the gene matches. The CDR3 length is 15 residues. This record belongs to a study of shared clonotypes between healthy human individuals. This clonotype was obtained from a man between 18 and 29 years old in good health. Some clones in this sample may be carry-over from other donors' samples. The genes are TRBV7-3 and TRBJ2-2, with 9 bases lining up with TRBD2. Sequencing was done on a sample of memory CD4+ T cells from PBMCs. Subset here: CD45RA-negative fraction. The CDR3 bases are TGTGCCAGCAGCTTGCTAGCGGGACTTCACGGGGAGCTGTTTTTT. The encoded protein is CASSLLAGLHGELFF.